The sequence of this T cell receptor (beta chain) was determined in a study of T cell responses to AZD1222 COVID-19 vaccine (dated by TCRdb to about 2021). Regarding the study in general: TCR sequencing was performed for 230 to 250 trial participants, of whom 200 to 210 were given two doses of AZD1222 and around 26 were given two doses of MenACWY control vaccine. Enrollment into the trials was organized by age into subgroups of 18-55, 56-69 and 70-plus years, and those subgroups contained roughly 150, 30 and 60 TCR-sequenced participants, respectively. On the study overall, not on this receptor specifically: The 56-69-year group was small, and its depth increase did not reach significance, likely because of low power. Because no day 14 peak-response samples were available, the repertoires could be characterized only after the peak T cell response. Epitopes outside the regions mutated in the B.1.351 and B.1.1.7 variants were reportedly recognized by nearly half of the unique spike-specific TCRs. Spike-specific TCR breadth and depth rose significantly after two AZD1222 doses compared with day 0 and with MenACWY recipients. Conclusions about previously exposed vaccinees are limited because only six or seven AZD1222 recipients were SARS-CoV-2 seropositive at baseline. Most participants were white British and females outnumbered males, and the authors suggested that clonal diversity may have been underestimated. The vaccine-associated CD4 TCRs covered the entire spike protein, and the dominant responses fell in regions 160-218 and 743-854.

The CDR3 regions of human TCRbeta chains were analyzed by immunosequencing. As for the authors' bioinformatics: Repertoire TCRs were matched against a reference library of SARS-CoV-2-specific TCRs generated with the MIRA antigen-specificity platform. Breadth was defined as the fraction of unique TCRs that were SARS-CoV-2-associated, and depth was defined as the fraction of total T cells that were SARS-CoV-2-associated. Using the MIRA data, each spike-specific TCR was mapped to the spike region that the TCR reacts to and placed in a CD4 or CD8 class. Log10-transformed breadth and depth values were compared by one-way ANOVA with Sidak's multiple comparisons tests. TCRdb took this table from immuneACCESS and kept in-frame rearrangements with V and J called. Such tables lack part of the clones; where checked against another copy, unresolved V genes explain under half of the gap, and the rest is unexplained. V and J calls and clone size follow that table, whereas D and trimming were derived from the DNA. Here the sample has approximately 110,000 clones; more than 80% occur a single time. The ten largest clones add up to just under 4.5% of the sample.

Notes on this clone: Its antigen is not yet known. No base qualities exist here, and no much larger clone lies one base off it.

The intended sense of this specimen's time point label: about 28 days (+/-7) after the second vaccine dose. AZD1222 recipients whose second dose came at about 4 weeks and those whose second dose came at about 12 weeks were combined into one group, since spike-specific TCR depth and breadth did not differ between the two schedules. Vaccinee samples were obtained from the UK trials COV001 and COV002, which included a single-blind randomized controlled phase 2/3 trial of AZD1222 (ChAdOx1 nCoV-19) in healthy adults. For TCRbeta chain sequencing, PBMC samples from trial participants were taken at day 0 and at day 28 after the second dose. CDR1 SGHVS and CDR2 FQNEAQ were looked up in the germline V gene. Including cysteine and phenylalanine, the CDR3 has 15 amino acids. This entry keeps only the CDR3 DNA: 45 bases, framed from base 1. The V end loses 5 bases and the J end loses 5 bases, and a stretch of 18 bases separates them.

The V and J segments used are TRBV7-8 and TRBJ1-1; the D region possibly corresponds to TRBD1 (6 bases align). This receptor was identified in an adult who received the AZD1222 COVID-19 vaccine. Sequencing was performed on peripheral blood, taken 28 days after the second AZD1222 dose. The CDR3 region reads CASSPLTGRGTEAFF. The DNA reads as follows: TGTGCCAGCAGCCCCTTGACAGGAAGGGGAACTGAAGCTTTCTTT.